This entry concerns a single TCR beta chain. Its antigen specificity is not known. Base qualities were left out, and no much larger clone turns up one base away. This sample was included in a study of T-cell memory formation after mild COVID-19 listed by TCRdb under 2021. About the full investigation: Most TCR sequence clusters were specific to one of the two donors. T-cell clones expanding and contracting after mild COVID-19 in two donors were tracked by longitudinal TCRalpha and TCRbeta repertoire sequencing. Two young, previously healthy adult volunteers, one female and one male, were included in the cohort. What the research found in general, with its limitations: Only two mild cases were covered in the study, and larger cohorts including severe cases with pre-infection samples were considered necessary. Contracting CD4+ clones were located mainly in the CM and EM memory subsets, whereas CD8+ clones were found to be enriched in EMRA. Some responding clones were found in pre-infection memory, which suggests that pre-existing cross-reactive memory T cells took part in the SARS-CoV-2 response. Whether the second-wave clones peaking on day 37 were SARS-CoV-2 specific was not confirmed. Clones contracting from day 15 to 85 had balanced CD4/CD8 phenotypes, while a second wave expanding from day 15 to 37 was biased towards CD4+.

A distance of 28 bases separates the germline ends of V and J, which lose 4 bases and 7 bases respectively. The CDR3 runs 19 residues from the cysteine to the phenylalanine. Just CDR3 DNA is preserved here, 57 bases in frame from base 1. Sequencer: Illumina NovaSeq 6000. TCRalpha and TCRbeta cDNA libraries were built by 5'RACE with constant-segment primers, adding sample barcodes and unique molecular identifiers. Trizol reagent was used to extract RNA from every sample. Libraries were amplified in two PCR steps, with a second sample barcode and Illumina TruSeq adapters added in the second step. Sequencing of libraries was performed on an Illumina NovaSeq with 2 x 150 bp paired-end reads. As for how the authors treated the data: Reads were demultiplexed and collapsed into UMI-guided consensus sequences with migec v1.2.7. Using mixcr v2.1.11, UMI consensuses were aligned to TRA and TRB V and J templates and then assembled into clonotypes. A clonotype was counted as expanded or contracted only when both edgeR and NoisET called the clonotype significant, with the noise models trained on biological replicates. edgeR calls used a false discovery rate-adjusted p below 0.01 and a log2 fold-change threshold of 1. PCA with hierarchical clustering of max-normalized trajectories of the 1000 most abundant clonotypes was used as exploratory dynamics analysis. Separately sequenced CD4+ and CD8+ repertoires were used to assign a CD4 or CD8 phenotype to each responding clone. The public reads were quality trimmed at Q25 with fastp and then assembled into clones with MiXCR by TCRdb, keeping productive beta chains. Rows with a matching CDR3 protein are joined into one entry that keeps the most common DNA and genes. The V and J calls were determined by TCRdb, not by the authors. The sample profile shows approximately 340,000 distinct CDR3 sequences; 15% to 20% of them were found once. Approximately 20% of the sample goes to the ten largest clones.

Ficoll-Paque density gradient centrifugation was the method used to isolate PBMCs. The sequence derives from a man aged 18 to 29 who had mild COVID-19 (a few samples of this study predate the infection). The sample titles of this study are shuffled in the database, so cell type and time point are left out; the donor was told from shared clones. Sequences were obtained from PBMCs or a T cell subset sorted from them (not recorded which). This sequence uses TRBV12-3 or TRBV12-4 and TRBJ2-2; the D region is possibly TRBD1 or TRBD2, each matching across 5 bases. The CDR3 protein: CASSWVRAKISGISGELFF. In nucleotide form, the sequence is TGTGCCAGCAGTTGGGTCAGGGCTAAGATTTCGGGAATCAGCGGGGAGCTGTTTTTT.